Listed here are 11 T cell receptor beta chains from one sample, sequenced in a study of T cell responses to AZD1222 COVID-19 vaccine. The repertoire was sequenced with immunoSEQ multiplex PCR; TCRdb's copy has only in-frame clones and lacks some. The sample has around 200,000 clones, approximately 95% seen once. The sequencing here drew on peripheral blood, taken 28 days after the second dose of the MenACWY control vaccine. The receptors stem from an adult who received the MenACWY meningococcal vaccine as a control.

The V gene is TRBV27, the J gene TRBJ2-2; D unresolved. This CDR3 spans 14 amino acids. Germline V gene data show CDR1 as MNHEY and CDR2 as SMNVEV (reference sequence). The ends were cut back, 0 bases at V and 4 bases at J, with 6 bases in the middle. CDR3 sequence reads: CASSLSGLTGELFF. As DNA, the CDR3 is TGTGCCAGCAGTTTATCAGGTCTCACCGGGGAGCTGTTTTTT.

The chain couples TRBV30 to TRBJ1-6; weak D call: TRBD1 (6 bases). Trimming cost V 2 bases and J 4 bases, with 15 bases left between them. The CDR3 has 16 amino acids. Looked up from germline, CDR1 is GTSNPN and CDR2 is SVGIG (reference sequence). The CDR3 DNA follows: TGTGCCTGGAGTAAGGGGAGGGGACATTATAATTCACCCCTCCACTTT. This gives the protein CAWSKGRGHYNSPLHF.

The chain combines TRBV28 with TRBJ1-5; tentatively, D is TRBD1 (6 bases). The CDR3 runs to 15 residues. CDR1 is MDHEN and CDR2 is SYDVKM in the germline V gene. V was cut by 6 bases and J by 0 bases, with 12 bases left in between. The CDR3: CASSSQGGSNQPQHF. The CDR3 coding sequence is TGTGCCAGCAGCTCACAGGGTGGTAGCAATCAGCCCCAGCATTTT.

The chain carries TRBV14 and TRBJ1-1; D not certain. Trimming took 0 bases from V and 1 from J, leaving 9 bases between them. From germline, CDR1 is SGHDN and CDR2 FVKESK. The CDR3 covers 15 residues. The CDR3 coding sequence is TGTGCCAGCAGCCAAGATGGGCGGCCGAACACTGAAGCTTTCTTT. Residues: CASSQDGRPNTEAFF.

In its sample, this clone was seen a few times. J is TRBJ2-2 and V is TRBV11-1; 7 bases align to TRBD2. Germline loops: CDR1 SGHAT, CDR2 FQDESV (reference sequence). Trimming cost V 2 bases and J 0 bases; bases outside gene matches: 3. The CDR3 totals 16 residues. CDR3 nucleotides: TGTGCCAGCAGCTTAAACGGGGGGACGAACACCGGGGAGCTGTTTTTT. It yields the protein CASSLNGGTNTGELFF.

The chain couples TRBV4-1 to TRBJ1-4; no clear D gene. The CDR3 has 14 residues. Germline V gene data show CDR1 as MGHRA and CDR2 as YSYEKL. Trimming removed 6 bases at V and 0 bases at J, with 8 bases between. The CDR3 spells CASSDGATNEKLFF. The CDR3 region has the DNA TGCGCCAGCAGTGACGGTGCAACTAATGAAAAACTGTTTTTT.

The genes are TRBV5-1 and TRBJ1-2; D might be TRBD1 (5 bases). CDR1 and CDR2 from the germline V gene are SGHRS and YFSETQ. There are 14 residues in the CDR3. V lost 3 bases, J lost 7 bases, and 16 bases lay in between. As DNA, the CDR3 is TGCGCCAGCAGCTCGGACACTTCTCGGGGTGGCTACACCTTC. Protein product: CASSSDTSRGGYTF.

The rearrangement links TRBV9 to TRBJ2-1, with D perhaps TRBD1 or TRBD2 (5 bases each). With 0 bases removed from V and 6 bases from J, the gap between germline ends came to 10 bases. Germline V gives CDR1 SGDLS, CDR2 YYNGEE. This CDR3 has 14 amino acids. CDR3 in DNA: TGTGCCAGCAGCGTAGTCCCGGGGACCAATGAGCAGTTCTTC. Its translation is CASSVVPGTNEQFF. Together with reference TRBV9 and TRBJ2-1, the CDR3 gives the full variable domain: DSGVTQTPKHLITATGQRVTLRCSPRSGDLSVYWYQQSLDQGLQFLIQYYNGEERAKGNILERFSAQQFPDLHSELNLSSLELGDSALYFCASSVVPGTNEQFFGPGTRLTVL.

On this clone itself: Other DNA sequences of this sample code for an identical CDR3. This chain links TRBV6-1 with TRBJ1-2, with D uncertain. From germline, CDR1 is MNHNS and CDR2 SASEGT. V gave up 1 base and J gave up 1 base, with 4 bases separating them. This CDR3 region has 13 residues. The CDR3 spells CASSEGVNYGYTF. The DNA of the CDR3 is TGTGCCAGCAGTGAAGGGGTTAACTATGGCTACACCTTC.

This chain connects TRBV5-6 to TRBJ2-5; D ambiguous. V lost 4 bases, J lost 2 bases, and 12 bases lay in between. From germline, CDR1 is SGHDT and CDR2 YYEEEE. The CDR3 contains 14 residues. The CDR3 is CASSGRPRQETQYF. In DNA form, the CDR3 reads TGTGCCAGCAGCGGCCGACCGCGGCAAGAGACCCAGTACTTC. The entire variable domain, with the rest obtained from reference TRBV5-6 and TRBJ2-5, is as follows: DAGVTQSPTHLIKTRGQQVTLRCSPKSGHDTVSWYQQALGQGPQFIFQYYEEEERQRGNFPDRFSGHQFPNYSSELNVNALLLGDSALYLCASSGRPRQETQYFGPGTRLLVL.

The CDR3 sequence: CASSQQGTSGEETQYF. CDR3 DNA: TGTGCCAGCAGCCAACAGGGGACTAGCGGGGAAGAGACCCAGTACTTC. The chain has TRBV4-2 and TRBJ2-5; TRBD2 agrees at 13 bases. The CDR3 spans 16 residues. With V trimmed by 2 bases and J by 3 bases, 3 bases remained unmatched. Looked up from germline, CDR1 is LGHNA and CDR2 is YNFKEQ.